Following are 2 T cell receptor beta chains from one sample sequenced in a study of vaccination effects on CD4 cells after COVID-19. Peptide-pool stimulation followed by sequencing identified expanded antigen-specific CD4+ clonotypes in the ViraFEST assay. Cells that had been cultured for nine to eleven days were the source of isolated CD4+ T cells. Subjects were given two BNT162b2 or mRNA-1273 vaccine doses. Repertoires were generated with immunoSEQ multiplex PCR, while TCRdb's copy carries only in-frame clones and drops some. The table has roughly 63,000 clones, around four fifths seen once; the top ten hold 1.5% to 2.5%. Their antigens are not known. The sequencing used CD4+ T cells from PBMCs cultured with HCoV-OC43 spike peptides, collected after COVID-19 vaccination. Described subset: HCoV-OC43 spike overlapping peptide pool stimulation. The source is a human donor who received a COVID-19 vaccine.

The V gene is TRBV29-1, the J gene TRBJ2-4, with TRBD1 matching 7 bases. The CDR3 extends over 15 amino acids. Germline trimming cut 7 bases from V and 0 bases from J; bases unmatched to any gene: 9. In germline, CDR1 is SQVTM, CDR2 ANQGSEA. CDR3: CSAITGALAKNIQYF. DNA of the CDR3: TGCAGCGCCATTACAGGGGCACTAGCCAAAAACATTCAGTACTTC. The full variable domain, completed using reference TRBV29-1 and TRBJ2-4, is SAVISQKPSRDICQRGTSLTIQCQVDSQVTMMFWYRQQPGQSLTLIATANQGSEATYESGFVIDKFPISRPNLTFSTLTVSNMSPEDSSIYLCSAITGALAKNIQYFGAGTRLSVL.

For the CDR3, the DNA is TGTGCCGCCGGGGGTAGCAATCAGCCCCAGCATTTT. Protein sequence: CAAGGSNQPQHF. The chain has TRBV10-3 and TRBJ1-5; a weak D match, TRBD1 (5 bases). Trimming took off 11 bases at V and 0 bases at J, with 8 bases between the two ends. CDR1 is ENHRY, CDR2 SYGVKD, per germline. This CDR3 is 12 amino acids long.